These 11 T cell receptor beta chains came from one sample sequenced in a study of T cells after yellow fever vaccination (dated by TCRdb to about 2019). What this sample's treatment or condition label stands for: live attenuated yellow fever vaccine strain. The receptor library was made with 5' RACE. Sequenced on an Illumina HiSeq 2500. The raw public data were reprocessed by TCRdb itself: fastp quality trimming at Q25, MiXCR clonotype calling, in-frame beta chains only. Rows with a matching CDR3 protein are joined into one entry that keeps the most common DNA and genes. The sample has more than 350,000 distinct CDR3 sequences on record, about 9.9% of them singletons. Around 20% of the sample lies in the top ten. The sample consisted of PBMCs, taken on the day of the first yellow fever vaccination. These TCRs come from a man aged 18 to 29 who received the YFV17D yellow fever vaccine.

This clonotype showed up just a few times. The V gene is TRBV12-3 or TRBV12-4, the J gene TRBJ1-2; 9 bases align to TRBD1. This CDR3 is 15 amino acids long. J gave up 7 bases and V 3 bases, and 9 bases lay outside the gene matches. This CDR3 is CASSFWDRARVGYTF. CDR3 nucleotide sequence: TGTGCCAGCAGTTTCTGGGACAGGGCTCGGGTTGGCTACACCTTC.

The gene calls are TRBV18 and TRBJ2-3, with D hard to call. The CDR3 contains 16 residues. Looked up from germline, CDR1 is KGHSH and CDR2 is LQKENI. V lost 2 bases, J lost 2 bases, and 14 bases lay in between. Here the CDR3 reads CASSPFRELTTDTQYF. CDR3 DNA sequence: TGTGCCAGCTCACCATTTAGGGAACTCACCACAGATACGCAGTATTTT.

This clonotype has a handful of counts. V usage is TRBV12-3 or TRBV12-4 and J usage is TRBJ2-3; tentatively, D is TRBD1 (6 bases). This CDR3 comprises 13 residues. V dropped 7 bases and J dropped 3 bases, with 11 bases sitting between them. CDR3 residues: CASTRQATDTQYF. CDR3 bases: TGTGCCAGCACCAGACAGGCTACAGATACGCAGTATTTT.

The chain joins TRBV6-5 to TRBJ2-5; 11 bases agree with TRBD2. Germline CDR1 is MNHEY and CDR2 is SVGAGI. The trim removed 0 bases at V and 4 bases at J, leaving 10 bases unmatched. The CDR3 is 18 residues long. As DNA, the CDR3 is TGTGCCAGCAGTTACTCGACTGGGACTAGCGGTGGCGGAGAGACCCAGTACTTC. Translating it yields CASSYSTGTSGGGETQYF.

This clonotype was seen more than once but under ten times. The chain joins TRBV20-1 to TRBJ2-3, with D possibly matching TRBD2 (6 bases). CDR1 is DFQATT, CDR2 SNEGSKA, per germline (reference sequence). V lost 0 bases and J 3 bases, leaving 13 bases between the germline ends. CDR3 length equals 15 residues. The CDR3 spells CSARDPFAGTDTQYF. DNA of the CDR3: TGCAGTGCTAGAGACCCTTTTGCGGGAACAGATACGCAGTATTTT.

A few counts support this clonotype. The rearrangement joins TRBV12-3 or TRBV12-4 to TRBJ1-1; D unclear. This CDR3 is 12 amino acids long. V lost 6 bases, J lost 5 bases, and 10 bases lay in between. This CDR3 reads CASSRLSTEAFF. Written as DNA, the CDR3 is TGTGCCAGCAGCCGACTTTCGACTGAAGCTTTCTTT.

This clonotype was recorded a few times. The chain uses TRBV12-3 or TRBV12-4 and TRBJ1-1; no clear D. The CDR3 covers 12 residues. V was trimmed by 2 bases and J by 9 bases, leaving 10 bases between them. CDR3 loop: CASSLKDLQAFF. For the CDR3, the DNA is TGTGCCAGCAGTTTAAAAGATCTCCAAGCTTTCTTT.

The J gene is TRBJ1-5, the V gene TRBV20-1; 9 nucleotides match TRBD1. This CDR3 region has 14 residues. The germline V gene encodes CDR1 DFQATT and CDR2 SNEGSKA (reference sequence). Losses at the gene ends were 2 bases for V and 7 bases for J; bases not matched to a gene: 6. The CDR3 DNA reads TGCAGTGCTAGAAAGGGGACAGGGTTGCAGCCCCAGCATTTT. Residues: CSARKGTGLQPQHF.

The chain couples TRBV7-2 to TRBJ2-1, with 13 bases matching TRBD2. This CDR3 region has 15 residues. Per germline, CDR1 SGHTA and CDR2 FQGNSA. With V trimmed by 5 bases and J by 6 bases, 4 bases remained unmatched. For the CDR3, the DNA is TGTGCCAGCAGCAGGGGACTAGCGGGGCCCAATGAGCAGTTCTTC. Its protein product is CASSRGLAGPNEQFF.

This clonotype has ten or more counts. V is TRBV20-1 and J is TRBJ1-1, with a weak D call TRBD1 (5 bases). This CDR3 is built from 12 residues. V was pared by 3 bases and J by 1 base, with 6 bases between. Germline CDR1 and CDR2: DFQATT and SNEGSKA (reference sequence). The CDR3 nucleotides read TGCAGTGCTAGCCAGGGGAACACTGAAGCTTTCTTT. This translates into CSASQGNTEAFF.

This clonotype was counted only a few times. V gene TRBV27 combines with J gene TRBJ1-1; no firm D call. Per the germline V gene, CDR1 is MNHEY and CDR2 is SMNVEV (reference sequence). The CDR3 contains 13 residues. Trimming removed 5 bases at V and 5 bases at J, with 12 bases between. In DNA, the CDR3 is TGTGCCAGCAGTCTCCCCTTGTGGACTGAAGCTTTCTTT. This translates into CASSLPLWTEAFF.